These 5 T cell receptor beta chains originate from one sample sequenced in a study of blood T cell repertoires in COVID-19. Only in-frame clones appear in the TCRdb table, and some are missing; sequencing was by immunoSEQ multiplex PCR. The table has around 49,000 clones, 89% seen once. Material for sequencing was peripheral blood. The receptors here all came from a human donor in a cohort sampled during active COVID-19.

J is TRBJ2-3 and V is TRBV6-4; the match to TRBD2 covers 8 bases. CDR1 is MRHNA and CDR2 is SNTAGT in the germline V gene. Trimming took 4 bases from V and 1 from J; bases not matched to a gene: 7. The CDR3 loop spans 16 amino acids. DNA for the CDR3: TGTGCCAGCAGTGCCATGTCGGGGGGGGGCACAGATACGCAGTATTTT. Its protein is CASSAMSGGGTDTQYF.

DNA for the CDR3: TGTGCCAGCAGTTTAAAGTTGGCGGATCCCTACAATGAGCAGTTCTTC. This sequence encodes CASSLKLADPYNEQFF. The chain has TRBV28 and TRBJ2-1; unclear D gene. This CDR3 spans 16 amino acids. V was clipped by 2 bases and J by 2 bases, with 13 bases between them. CDR1 and CDR2 (germline): MDHEN, SYDVKM.

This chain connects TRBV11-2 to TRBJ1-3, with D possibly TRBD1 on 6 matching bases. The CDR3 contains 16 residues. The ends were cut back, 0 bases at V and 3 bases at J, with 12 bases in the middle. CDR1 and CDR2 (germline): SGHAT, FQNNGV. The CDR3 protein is CASSLELGAGGNTIYF. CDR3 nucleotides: TGTGCCAGCAGCTTAGAGCTGGGGGCAGGTGGAAACACCATATATTTT.

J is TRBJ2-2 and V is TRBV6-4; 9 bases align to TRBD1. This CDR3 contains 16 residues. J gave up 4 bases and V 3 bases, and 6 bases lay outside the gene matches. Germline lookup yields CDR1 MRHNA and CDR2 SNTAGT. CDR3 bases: TGTGCCAGCAGTGAATTCGACAGGGGGGGCACCGGGGAGCTGTTTTTT. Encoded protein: CASSEFDRGGTGELFF.

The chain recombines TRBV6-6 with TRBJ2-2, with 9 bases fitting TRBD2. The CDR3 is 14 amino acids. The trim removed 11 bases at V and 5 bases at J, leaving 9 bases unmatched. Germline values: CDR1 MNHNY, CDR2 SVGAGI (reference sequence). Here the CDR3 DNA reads TGTGCCGGAACCGCGGGAGGGACTACCGGGGAGCTGTTTTTT. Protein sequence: CAGTAGGTTGELFF.